These 26 T cell receptor beta chains were all obtained from the same sample, sequenced in a study of control samples from healthy donors and cancer patients. Assay used: immunoSEQ multiplex PCR; TCRdb lists only in-frame clones, some missing. This table holds fewer than 500,000 clones, 90% found once. Specimen: PBMCs. These receptors all stem from a man in his forties or fifties with head and neck cancer.

The rearrangement joins TRBV6-5 to TRBJ1-1; D is unresolved. V was cut by 2 bases and J by 3 bases, with 16 bases left in between. Germline V gives CDR1 MNHEY, CDR2 SVGAGI. This CDR3 has 16 amino acids. DNA of the CDR3: TGTGCCAGCAGTTACCTGGACGGCGGTAGTGACACTGAAGCTTTCTTT. Its translation is CASSYLDGGSDTEAFF.

This rearrangement joins TRBV5-1 to TRBJ1-2, with D unresolved. V lost 1 base and J lost 7, with 14 bases in between. Germline V gene data show CDR1 as SGHRS and CDR2 as YFSETQ. This CDR3 contains 14 residues. The DNA for the CDR3 is TGCGCCAGCAGCTTGAACCCGTGGGCGGGTGGCTACACCTTC. Residues: CASSLNPWAGGYTF.

This chain uses TRBV5-1 with TRBJ2-3; D possibly corresponds to TRBD1 (6 bases). Trimming pared 4 bases from V and 2 bases from J, leaving 11 bases between. Germline CDR1 and CDR2: SGHRS and YFSETQ. This CDR3 contains 14 residues. For the CDR3, the DNA is TGCGCCAGCAGCATAGCAGGGGACACAGATACGCAGTATTTT. Translating gives CASSIAGDTDTQYF. Supplemented by reference TRBV5-1 and TRBJ2-3, the full variable domain reads KAGVTQTPRYLIKTRGQQVTLSCSPISGHRSVSWYQQTPGQGLQFLFEYFSETQRNKGNFPGRFSGRQFSNSRSEMNVSTLELGDSALYLCASSIAGDTDTQYFGPGTRLTVL.

V gene TRBV6-6 combines with J gene TRBJ2-7, with no clear D. The CDR3 extends over 12 amino acids. V was shortened by 2 bases and J by 3 bases, with 5 bases between the two germline ends. Germline lookup yields CDR1 MNHNY and CDR2 SVGAGI (reference sequence). CDR3 sequence (DNA): TGTGCCAGCAGTTACCGAGTCTACGAGCAGTACTTC. This codes for CASSYRVYEQYF.

The chain combines TRBV7-2 with TRBJ1-5; D not resolved. Trimming took off 1 base at V and 0 bases at J, with 19 bases between the two ends. CDR3 length equals 19 residues. Looked up from germline, CDR1 is SGHTA and CDR2 is FQGNSA. DNA of the CDR3: TGTGCCAGCAGCTTAGGTCCAGGCAAAGAAAAATATAGCAATCAGCCCCAGCATTTT. It yields the protein CASSLGPGKEKYSNQPQHF.

The J gene is TRBJ1-3, the V gene TRBV11-2; D is unresolved. The V gene lost 7 bases and the J gene lost 0 bases, with 10 bases spanning the gap. The CDR3 runs to 14 residues. The germline V gene encodes CDR1 SGHAT and CDR2 FQNNGV. CDR3 protein: CASTSRLSGNTIYF. CDR3 nucleotide sequence: TGTGCCAGCACTTCTCGACTCTCTGGAAACACCATATATTTT.

The rearrangement uses TRBV27 and TRBJ1-6; D remains ambiguous. The CDR3 runs to 15 residues. CDR1 MNHEY and CDR2 SMNVEV come from the germline V gene (reference sequence). Trimming stripped 0 bases from V and 5 bases from J, with 8 bases between. CDR3 residues: CASSLSGGHNSPLHF. The CDR3 DNA reads as TGTGCCAGCAGTTTATCGGGAGGCCATAATTCACCCCTCCACTTT.

The chain couples TRBV6-5 to TRBJ1-1; the D is unclear. Trimming removed 6 bases at V and 1 base at J, with 12 bases between. Germline V CDR1 and CDR2: MNHEY, SVGAGI. The CDR3 sequence is 14 residues long. In DNA form, the CDR3 reads TGTGCCAGCAGCTCCTGGACGGAGAACACTGAAGCTTTCTTT. It is translated as CASSSWTENTEAFF.

The rearrangement links TRBV9 to TRBJ2-7; D perhaps matches TRBD2 (6 bases). Trimming cost V 0 bases and J 4 bases, with 11 bases left between them. This CDR3 region has 14 residues. Germline values: CDR1 SGDLS, CDR2 YYNGEE. This CDR3 is CASSVAGVGYEQYF. The CDR3 DNA follows: TGTGCCAGCAGCGTAGCGGGAGTCGGGTACGAGCAGTACTTC.

The DNA for the CDR3 is TGTGCCAGCAGCCGGGACAGGGTCGGTGAGCAGTACTTC. Encoded protein: CASSRDRVGEQYF. This chain links TRBV12-3 or TRBV12-4 with TRBJ2-7; 9 bases are shared with TRBD1. V lost 6 bases to trimming and J lost 7 bases; unmatched junction nucleotides: 7. The CDR3 contains 13 residues.

The chain has TRBV5-4 and TRBJ2-2; 13 nucleotides match TRBD2. CDR1 and CDR2 from the germline V gene are SGHNT and YYREEE (reference sequence). The CDR3 is 17 amino acids. The V and J ends lost 4 bases and 4 bases, in that order; junction bases with no gene match: 7. CDR3 coding DNA: TGTGCCAGCAGCACGCGGACTAGCGGGAGTTCCACCGGGGAGCTGTTTTTT. It is translated as CASSTRTSGSSTGELFF.

The V and J genes are TRBV5-5 and TRBJ2-1, with D possibly matching TRBD1 (6 bases). Looked up from germline, CDR1 is SGHKS and CDR2 is YYEKEE (reference sequence). There are 16 residues in the CDR3. Trimming took 3 bases from V and 4 from J, leaving 17 bases between them. CDR3 coding DNA: TGTGCCAGCAGCTCGATCCCGGGACATAATTACAATGAGCAGTTCTTC. Its translation is CASSSIPGHNYNEQFF.

As DNA, the CDR3 is TGTGCCAGCAGTTTAGAGGCGGCGAACTATGGCTACACCTTC. Translated, it gives CASSLEAANYGYTF. The chain has TRBV28 and TRBJ1-2; D unresolved. The CDR3 covers 14 residues. Trimming left V 2 bases short and J 2 bases short, with 9 bases between. From germline, CDR1 is MDHEN and CDR2 SYDVKM.

The J gene is TRBJ1-1, the V gene TRBV13, with D perhaps TRBD1 (5 bases). V lost 4 bases and J 0 bases, leaving 9 bases between the germline ends. CDR1 is PRHDT, CDR2 FYEKMQ, per germline (reference sequence). This CDR3 spans 14 amino acids. CDR3 sequence reads: CASSWRGMNTEAFF. The CDR3 nucleotides are TGTGCCAGCAGCTGGCGGGGCATGAACACTGAAGCTTTCTTT.

The CDR3 nucleotides read TGTGCCAGCAGCCTCGGGGGGGATTCAAGCTACACCTTC. Translating gives CASSLGGDSSYTF. The V and J genes are TRBV27 and TRBJ1-2; D is possibly TRBD1 (5 bases). Germline V lookup: CDR1 MNHEY, CDR2 SMNVEV (reference sequence). The CDR3 totals 13 residues. Trimming took off 6 bases at V and 9 bases at J, with 17 bases between the two ends.

The rearrangement joins TRBV6-4 to TRBJ2-2; D unresolved. In germline, CDR1 is MRHNA, CDR2 SNTAGT. This CDR3 has 14 residues. V shed 2 bases and J shed 6 bases, with 10 bases lying between them. The CDR3 loop reads CASSDRPGSGELFF. Here the CDR3 DNA reads TGTGCCAGCAGTGACAGGCCTGGGTCCGGGGAGCTGTTTTTT.

The J gene is TRBJ1-1, the V gene TRBV6-5; 7 positions match TRBD1. Germline V lookup: CDR1 MNHEY, CDR2 SVGAGI. This CDR3 has 16 amino acids. Losses at the gene ends were 2 bases for V and 0 bases for J; bases not matched to a gene: 6. CDR3 nucleotides: TGTGCCAGCAGTTACGGGACAGCTGAGATGAACACTGAAGCTTTCTTT. Translating gives CASSYGTAEMNTEAFF.

The rearrangement uses TRBV4-3 and TRBJ1-1; a weak D match, TRBD1 (5 bases). The CDR3 extends over 17 amino acids. CDR1 LGHNA and CDR2 YSLEER come from the germline V gene. Trimming cost V 0 bases and J 0 bases, with 14 bases left between them. The chain's CDR3 is CASSQERQNHVNTEAFF. DNA for the CDR3: TGCGCCAGCAGCCAAGAAAGACAGAACCATGTGAACACTGAAGCTTTCTTT.

The chain links TRBV7-9 to TRBJ1-6; 8 bases line up with TRBD1. The V gene end was trimmed by 1 base and the J gene end by 10 bases; junction bases not matched to a gene: 12. This CDR3 has 17 amino acids. Germline V CDR1 and CDR2: SEHNR, FQNEAQ (reference sequence). CDR3 protein: CASSLDIRGRGYSPLHF. The CDR3 region has the DNA TGTGCCAGCAGCTTAGATATCAGGGGGCGAGGTTACTCACCCCTCCACTTT.

The gene calls are TRBV6-2 or TRBV6-3 and TRBJ2-4, with D possibly matching TRBD2 (6 bases). CDR3 length equals 15 residues. From germline, CDR1 is MNHEY and CDR2 SVGEGT. Deletions cut 7 bases from V and 9 bases from J, with 22 bases between. This CDR3 reads CASTPQPGGAGIQYF. The CDR3 DNA is TGTGCCAGCACCCCGCAACCCGGCGGGGCTGGCATTCAGTACTTC.

V and J are TRBV7-3 and TRBJ2-7, with D tentatively TRBD2 (6 bases). CDR1 is SGHTA, CDR2 FQGTGA, per germline. Trimming took 5 bases from V and 6 from J, leaving 11 bases between them. The CDR3 is 12 amino acids. As DNA, the CDR3 is TGTGCCAGCAGCCCAGCGGGTCCCGAGCAGTACTTC. Translating it yields CASSPAGPEQYF.

The chain carries TRBV6-5 and TRBJ1-4; perhaps TRBD1 as D (6 bases). V lost 7 bases and J 7 bases, leaving 13 bases between the germline ends. Germline CDR1 and CDR2: MNHEY and SVGAGI. The CDR3 is 13 residues long. The CDR3 DNA reads TGTGCCAGCATACGGCAGGGGTTTGAAAAACTGTTTTTT. Translation gives CASIRQGFEKLFF.

The CDR3 DNA reads as TGTGCCAGCAGCGAGACTAGCGGCCATAGAACCAGGGAAACAGATACGCAGTATTTT. It codes for CASSETSGHRTRETDTQYF. V and J are TRBV9 and TRBJ2-3, with 9 bases that match TRBD2. Germline lookup yields CDR1 SGDLS and CDR2 YYNGEE. The CDR3 has 19 residues. With 3 bases clipped from V and 3 bases from J, the junction kept 17 bases outside the gene matches.

The V call is TRBV7-8, the J call TRBJ2-1; D is perhaps TRBD2 (5 bases). Trimming pared 0 bases from V and 0 bases from J, leaving 15 bases between. There are 18 residues in the CDR3. Germline CDR1 reads SGHVS; CDR2 reads FQNEAQ. The CDR3 sequence: CASSLARRRESSYNEQFF. For the CDR3, the DNA is TGTGCCAGCAGCTTAGCCCGGAGGCGAGAGAGCTCCTACAATGAGCAGTTCTTC. Full variable domain (rest looked up from reference TRBV7-8 and TRBJ2-1): GAGVSQSPRYKVAKRGQDVALRCDPISGHVSLFWYQQALGQGPEFLTYFQNEAQLDKSGLPSDRFFAERPEGSVSTLKIQRTQQEDSAVYLCASSLARRRESSYNEQFFGPGTRLTVL.

This clone was observed a single time. This rearrangement joins TRBV5-1 to TRBJ2-7; perhaps TRBD2 as D (5 bases). Trimming shortened V by 5 bases and J by 2 bases, and 11 bases separated the two germline ends. The CDR3 loop spans 13 amino acids. Germline-derived CDR1 and CDR2 are SGHRS and YFSETQ. The chain's CDR3 is CASSLAGPYEQYF. The DNA of the CDR3 is TGCGCCAGCAGTCTGGCGGGTCCCTACGAGCAGTACTTC.

Regarding this clone: The sample holds other DNA sequences that translate to the same CDR3. The V gene is TRBV18, the J gene TRBJ1-2; TRBD1 is a possible D gene (5 bases). The CDR3 loop spans 13 amino acids. V lost 2 bases to trimming and J lost 1 base, with 5 bases between them. Looked up from germline, CDR1 is KGHSH and CDR2 is LQKENI. The CDR3 protein is CASSPDSNYGYTF. CDR3 nucleotides: TGTGCCAGCTCACCAGACAGTAACTATGGCTACACCTTC.